This TCR beta chain is from a study of T cells in Graves' hyperthyroidism and ophthalmopathy. Study outcomes and limitations: Blood samples included most of the expanded thyroid clonotypes exceeding 0.001.

This clonotype was detected ten times or more. Its antigen is unknown. The investigators amplified TCR beta CDR3 regions from RNA transcripts. Using the HTBI primer set, a first-round RT-PCR was run on the TCR CDR3. TCRdb reprocessed the multiplex PCR reads with MiXCR, giving one entry per CDR3 protein. The data show 600,000 or so distinct CDR3 sequences, approximately 15% seen once. The TCR comes from a woman aged 18 to 35 with Graves' ophthalmopathy. Sequencing input: blood.

The chain's CDR3 is CASSHTAGPDTQYF. DNA of the CDR3: TGTGCCAGCAGCCATACGGCGGGCCCAGATACGCAGTATTTT. The chain has TRBV11-2 and TRBJ2-3; tentative D call: TRBD2 (5 bases). Trimming cost V 5 bases and J 4 bases, with 13 bases left between them. CDR3 length equals 14 residues. Germline values: CDR1 SGHAT, CDR2 FQNNGV.